Detailed here is one TCR beta chain. Its antigen remains undetermined. No per-base quality is available; no much larger clone lies one base away. The germline V gene encodes CDR1 SGHNT and CDR2 YENEEA. Trimming at the junction amounts to 1 base on V and 4 bases on J, and the germline ends lie 11 bases apart. The CDR3, from cysteine to phenylalanine, totals 14 residues. Here the CDR3 DNA is all that survives: 42 bases in frame from base 1. The sample is drawn from a study of CD8+CD57+ T cells in acquired aplastic anemia (dated by TCRdb to the late 2010s). In terms of the full investigation: DNA extracted from sorted CD4+ and CD8+ cells had a mean of approximately 3 ug, with a range of 0.2 to 27.4 ug. An average of approximately 9.8 million reads for CD4+ cells and approximately 11 million reads for CD8+ cells was obtained from healthy donor samples.

Genomic DNA was used as template for profiling of TCR beta VDJ combinations and CDR3 sequences. TCR repertoire sequencing was run on an Illumina HiSeq 2000. Concerning the study's data processing: TRBV/TRBJ rearrangement plots, CDR3 size and DJ length profiles, and Simpson's diversity index were used to assess repertoires. Whichever DNA sequence was most abundant in the deep sequencing data was defined as the immunodominant clone. CDR3 amino acid sequences were screened for sharing across subjects and compared with published repertoires and the VDJdb database. TCRdb trimmed public reads at Q25 via fastp, called clones via MiXCR and kept in-frame beta chains. Rows with a matching CDR3 protein are joined into one entry that keeps the most common DNA and genes. The V and J calls follow TCRdb's processing rather than the paper's. The sample profile shows around 150,000 distinct CDR3 sequences; roughly two fifths of them were found once. The biggest ten clones account for almost 8.5% of the sample.

The paper's findings and limits, for the study overall: Twenty-nine CD8+ CDR3 sequences were shared between patients and controls but appeared highly expressed in patients and within their immunodominant clones. CD8+ Simpson's diversity did not differ significantly between patients and healthy controls (P=0.060).

In this study, sorted CD4+ and CD8+ T cells from the blood of healthy subjects and of severe aplastic anemia patients had their TCR repertoires deep-sequenced. Ficoll-Paque density gradient centrifugation was used to isolate peripheral blood mononuclear cells. Before DNA extraction, CD4+ and CD8+ T cells were sorted by FACS or by magnetic beads. The sequenced material came from sorted CD4+, CD8+, or CD8+CD57+ T cells (not recorded which) from PBMCs. This sequence uses TRBV11-3 and TRBJ2-7; too little of a D gene remains to name it. The receptor was derived from a human donor in good health, serving as a control. The bases read TGTGCCAGCAGCTTAGTGGCCGGTGGGTACGAGCAGTACTTC. The translation is CASSLVAGGYEQYF.